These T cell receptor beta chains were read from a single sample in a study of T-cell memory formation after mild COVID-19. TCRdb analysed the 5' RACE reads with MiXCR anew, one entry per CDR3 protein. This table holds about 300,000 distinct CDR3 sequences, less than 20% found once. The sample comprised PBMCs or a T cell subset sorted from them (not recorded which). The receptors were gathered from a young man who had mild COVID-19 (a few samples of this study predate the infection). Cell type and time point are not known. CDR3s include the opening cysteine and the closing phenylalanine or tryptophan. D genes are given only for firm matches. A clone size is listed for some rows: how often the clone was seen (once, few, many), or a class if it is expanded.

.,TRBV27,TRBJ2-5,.,CASSLAYNFQETQYF,TGTGCCAGCAGTTTAGCCTATAATTTTCAAGAGACCCAGTACTTC
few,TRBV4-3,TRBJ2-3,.,CASSQDLHTDTQYF,TGCGCCAGCAGCCAAGATCTGCACACAGATACGCAGTATTTT
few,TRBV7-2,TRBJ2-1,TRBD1,CASSPRQGAYNEQFF,TGTGCCAGCAGCCCGCGACAGGGGGCCTACAATGAGCAGTTCTTC
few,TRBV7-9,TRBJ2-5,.,CASRDGGVGAEETQYF,TGTGCCAGCAGAGATGGGGGTGTTGGGGCCGAGGAGACCCAGTACTTC
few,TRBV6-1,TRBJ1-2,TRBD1,CASTRQGNGYTF,TGTGCCAGCACTCGACAGGGGAATGGCTACACCTTC
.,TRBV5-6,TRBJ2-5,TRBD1,CASSFLGTGGEGQYF,TGTGCCAGCAGCTTTTTAGGGACAGGGGGGGAGGGCCAGTACTTC
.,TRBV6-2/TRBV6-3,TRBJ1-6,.,CASSDGAPLHF,TGTGCCAGCAGCGACGGGGCACCCCTCCACTTT
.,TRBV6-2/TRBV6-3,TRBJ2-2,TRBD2,CASETSGVTGELFF,TGTGCCAGCGAGACTAGCGGGGTTACCGGGGAGCTGTTTTTT
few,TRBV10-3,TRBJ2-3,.,CAIRGSSRIDTQYF,TGTGCCATCCGTGGGAGTTCTCGAATAGATACGCAGTATTTT
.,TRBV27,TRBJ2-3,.,CASSLKGPIDTQYF,TGTGCCAGCAGTTTAAAGGGGCCAATAGATACGCAGTATTTT
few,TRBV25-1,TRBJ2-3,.,CASSLSSGGTQYF,TGTGCCAGCAGCCTCAGTAGTGGCGGTACGCAGTATTTT
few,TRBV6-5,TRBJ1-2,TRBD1,CASSPGTGAGYGYTF,TGTGCCAGCAGTCCTGGGACAGGGGCTGGATATGGCTACACCTTC
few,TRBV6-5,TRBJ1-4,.,CASSYFNGGGNEKLFF,TGTGCCAGCAGTTATTTTAATGGGGGGGGCAATGAAAAACTGTTTTTT
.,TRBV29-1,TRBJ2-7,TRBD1,CSVEGQRRNEQYF,TGCAGCGTCGAGGGACAGCGCAGAAACGAGCAGTACTTC
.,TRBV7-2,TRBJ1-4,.,CASSLNSATNEKLFF,TGTGCCAGCAGTCTTAACAGCGCAACTAATGAAAAACTGTTTTTT
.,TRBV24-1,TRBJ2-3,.,CATSDWDTTDTQYF,TGTGCCACCAGTGATTGGGACACCACAGATACGCAGTATTTT
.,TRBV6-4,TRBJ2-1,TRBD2,CASSIGLANEQFF,TGTGCCAGCAGTATCGGACTAGCTAATGAGCAGTTCTTC
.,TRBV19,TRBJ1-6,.,CASTVSGTSIGSPLHF,TGTGCCAGTACCGTATCCGGGACCTCCATAGGTTCACCCCTCCACTTT
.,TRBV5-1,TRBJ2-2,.,CASSRGLTTGELFF,TGCGCCAGCAGCCGGGGACTTACCACCGGGGAGCTGTTTTTT
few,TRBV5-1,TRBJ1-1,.,CASINGGSGSTEAFF,TGCGCCAGCATCAACGGGGGGTCAGGGAGCACTGAAGCTTTCTTT
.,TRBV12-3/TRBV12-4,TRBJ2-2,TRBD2,CASRPPWTSGANTGELFF,TGTGCCAGCAGGCCACCGTGGACTAGCGGAGCGAACACCGGGGAGCTGTTTTTT
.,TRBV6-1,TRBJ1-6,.,CASTKLEDNSPLHF,TGTGCCAGCACTAAATTGGAGGATAATTCACCCCTCCACTTT
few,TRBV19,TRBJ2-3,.,CASTSGGRREDTQYF,TGTGCCAGTACTTCCGGCGGGCGGAGGGAAGATACGCAGTATTTT
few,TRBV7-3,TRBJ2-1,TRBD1,CASSLRQGLSYNEQFF,TGTGCCAGCAGCCTCAGACAGGGGCTCTCCTACAATGAGCAGTTCTTC
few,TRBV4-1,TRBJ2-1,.,CASSQETEYNEQFF,TGCGCCAGCAGCCAAGAGACAGAGTACAATGAGCAGTTCTTC
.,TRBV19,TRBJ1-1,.,CASSMGQLNTEAFF,TGTGCCAGTAGTATGGGCCAGCTGAACACTGAAGCTTTCTTT
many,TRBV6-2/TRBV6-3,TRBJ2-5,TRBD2,CASSQAGGQETQYF,TGTGCCAGCAGCCAAGCGGGGGGACAAGAGACCCAGTACTTC
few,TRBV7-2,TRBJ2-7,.,CASSREHYEQYF,TGTGCCAGCAGCCGAGAGCACTACGAGCAGTACTTC
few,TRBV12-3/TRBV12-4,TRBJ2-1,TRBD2,CASSWDYYNEQFF,TGTGCCAGCAGCTGGGACTACTACAATGAGCAGTTCTTC
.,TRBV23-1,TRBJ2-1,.,CASSQIPWTKYPNEQFF,TGCGCCAGCAGTCAAATCCCCTGGACAAAATACCCCAATGAGCAGTTCTTC
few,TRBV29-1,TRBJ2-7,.,CSATTLYEQYF,TGCAGCGCCACAACCCTCTACGAGCAGTACTTC